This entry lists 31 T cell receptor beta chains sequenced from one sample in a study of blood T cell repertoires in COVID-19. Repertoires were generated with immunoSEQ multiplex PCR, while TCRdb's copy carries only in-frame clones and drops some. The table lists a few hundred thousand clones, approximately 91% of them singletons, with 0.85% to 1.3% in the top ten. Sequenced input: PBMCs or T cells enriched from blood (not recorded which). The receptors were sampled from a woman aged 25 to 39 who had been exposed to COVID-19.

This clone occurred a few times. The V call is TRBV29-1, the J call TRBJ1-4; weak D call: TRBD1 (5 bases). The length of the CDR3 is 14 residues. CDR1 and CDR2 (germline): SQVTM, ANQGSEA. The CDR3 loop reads CSVPVGATNEKLFF. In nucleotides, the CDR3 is TGCAGTGTGCCAGTAGGGGCAACTAATGAAAAACTGTTTTTT.

The CDR3 protein is CSVELARTAGELFF. CDR3 bases: TGCAGCGTTGAACTAGCTCGGACGGCCGGGGAGCTGTTTTTT. This chain connects TRBV29-1 to TRBJ2-2, with D perhaps TRBD2 (5 bases). The V gene lost 2 bases and the J gene lost 6 bases, with 13 bases spanning the gap. There are 14 residues in the CDR3. Germline loops: CDR1 SQVTM, CDR2 ANQGSEA.

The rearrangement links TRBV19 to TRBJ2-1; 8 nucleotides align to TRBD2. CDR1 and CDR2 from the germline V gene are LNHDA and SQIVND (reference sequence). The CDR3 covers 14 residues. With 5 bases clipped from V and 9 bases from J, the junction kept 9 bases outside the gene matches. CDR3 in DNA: TGTGCCAGTAGTCCCCCGACTAGCGAGGGTGAGCAGTTCTTC. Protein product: CASSPPTSEGEQFF.

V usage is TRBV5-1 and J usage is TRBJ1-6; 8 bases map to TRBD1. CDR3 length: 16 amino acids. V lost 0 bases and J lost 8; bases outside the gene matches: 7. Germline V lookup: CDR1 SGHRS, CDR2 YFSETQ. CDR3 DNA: TGCGCCAGCAGCTTGGGTGGGACAGGCAACGATTCACCCCTCCACTTT. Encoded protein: CASSLGGTGNDSPLHF. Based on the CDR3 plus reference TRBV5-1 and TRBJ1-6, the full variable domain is KAGVTQTPRYLIKTRGQQVTLSCSPISGHRSVSWYQQTPGQGLQFLFEYFSETQRNKGNFPGRFSGRQFSNSRSEMNVSTLELGDSALYLCASSLGGTGNDSPLHFGNGTRLTVT.

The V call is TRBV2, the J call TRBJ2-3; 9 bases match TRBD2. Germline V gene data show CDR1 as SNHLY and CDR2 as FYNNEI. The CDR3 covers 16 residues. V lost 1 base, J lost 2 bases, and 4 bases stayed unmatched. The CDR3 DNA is TGTGCCAGCAGTGAAGGCGCGGGAGGGACCACAGATACGCAGTATTTT. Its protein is CASSEGAGGTTDTQYF. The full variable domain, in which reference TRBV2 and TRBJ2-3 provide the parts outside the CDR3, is EPEVTQTPSHQVTQMGQEVILRCVPISNHLYFYWYRQILGQKVEFLVSFYNNEISEKSEIFDDQFSVERPDGSNFTLKIRSTKLEDSAMYFCASSEGAGGTTDTQYFGPGTRLTVL.

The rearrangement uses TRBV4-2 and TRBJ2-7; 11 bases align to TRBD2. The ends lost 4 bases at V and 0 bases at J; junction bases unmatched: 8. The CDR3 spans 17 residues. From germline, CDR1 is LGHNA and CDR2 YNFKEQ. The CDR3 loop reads CASSPWPGLAVSYEQYF. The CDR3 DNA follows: TGTGCCAGCAGCCCGTGGCCGGGACTAGCGGTCTCCTACGAGCAGTACTTC.

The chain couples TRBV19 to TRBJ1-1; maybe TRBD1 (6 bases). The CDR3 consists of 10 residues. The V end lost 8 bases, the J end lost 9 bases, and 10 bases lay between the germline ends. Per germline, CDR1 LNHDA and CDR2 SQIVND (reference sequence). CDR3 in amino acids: CASLGQKAFF. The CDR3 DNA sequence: TGTGCCAGTCTCGGACAGAAAGCTTTCTTT. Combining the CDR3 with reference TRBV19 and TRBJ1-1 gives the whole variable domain DGGITQSPKYLFRKEGQNVTLSCEQNLNHDAMYWYRQDPGQGLRLIYYSQIVNDFQKGDIAEGYSVSREKKESFPLTVTSAQKNPTAFYLCASLGQKAFFGQGTRLTVV.

The CDR3 loop is CASSFGASTDTQYF. The DNA for the CDR3 is TGTGCCAGCAGTTTTGGGGCTAGCACAGATACGCAGTATTTT. This chain uses TRBV27 with TRBJ2-3; TRBD1 might be the D (5 bases). The CDR3 extends over 14 amino acids. Trimming cost V 3 bases and J 0 bases, with 7 bases left between them. Germline values: CDR1 MNHEY, CDR2 SMNVEV (reference sequence).

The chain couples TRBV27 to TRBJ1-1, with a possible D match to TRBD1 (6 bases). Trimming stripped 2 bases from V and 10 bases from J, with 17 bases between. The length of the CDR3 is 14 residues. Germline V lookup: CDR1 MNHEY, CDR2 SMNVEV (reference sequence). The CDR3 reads CASSLIPQGGGAFF. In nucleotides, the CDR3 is TGTGCCAGCAGTTTAATCCCACAGGGTGGTGGAGCTTTCTTT.

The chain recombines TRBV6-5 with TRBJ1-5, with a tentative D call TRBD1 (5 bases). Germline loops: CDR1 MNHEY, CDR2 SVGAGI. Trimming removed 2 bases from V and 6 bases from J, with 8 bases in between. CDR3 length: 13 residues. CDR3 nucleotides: TGTGCCAGCAGTTACGGGGCCCGTCAGCCCCAGCATTTT. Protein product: CASSYGARQPQHF.

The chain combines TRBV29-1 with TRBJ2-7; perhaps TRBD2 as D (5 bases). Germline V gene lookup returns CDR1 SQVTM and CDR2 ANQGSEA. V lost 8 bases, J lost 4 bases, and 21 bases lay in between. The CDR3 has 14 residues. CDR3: CSRKRVPGLYEQYF. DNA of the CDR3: TGCAGCCGCAAGAGGGTACCAGGTTTATACGAGCAGTACTTC.

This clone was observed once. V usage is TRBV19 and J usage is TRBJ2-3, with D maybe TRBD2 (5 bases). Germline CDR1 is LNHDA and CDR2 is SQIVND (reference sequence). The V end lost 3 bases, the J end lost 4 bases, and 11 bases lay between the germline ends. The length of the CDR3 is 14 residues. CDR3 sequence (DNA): TGTGCCAGTAGTATTAGGGAGTACGCAGATACGCAGTATTTT. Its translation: CASSIREYADTQYF.

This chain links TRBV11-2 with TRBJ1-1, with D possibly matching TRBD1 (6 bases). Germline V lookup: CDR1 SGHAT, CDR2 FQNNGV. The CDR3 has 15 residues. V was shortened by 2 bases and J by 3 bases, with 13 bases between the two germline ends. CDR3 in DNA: TGTGCCAGCAGCTTAAACAGGGCAGGGCACACTGAAGCTTTCTTT. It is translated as CASSLNRAGHTEAFF.

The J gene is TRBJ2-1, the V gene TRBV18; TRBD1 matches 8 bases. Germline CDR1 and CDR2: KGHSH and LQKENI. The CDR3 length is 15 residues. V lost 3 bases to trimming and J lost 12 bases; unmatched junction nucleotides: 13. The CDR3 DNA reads TGTGCCAGCTCACCCCCCACAGGGGGGTCATTCGGGCAGTTCTTC. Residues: CASSPPTGGSFGQFF.

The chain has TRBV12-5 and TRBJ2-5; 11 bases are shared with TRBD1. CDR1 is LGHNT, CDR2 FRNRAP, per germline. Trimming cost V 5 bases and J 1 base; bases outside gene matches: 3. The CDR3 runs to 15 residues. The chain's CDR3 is CASGPGQGGQETQYF. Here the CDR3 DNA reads TGTGCTAGTGGTCCGGGACAGGGGGGCCAAGAGACCCAGTACTTC. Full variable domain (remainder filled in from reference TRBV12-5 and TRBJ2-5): DARVTQTPRHKVTEMGQEVTMRCQPILGHNTVFWYRQTMMQGLELLAYFRNRAPLDDSGMPKDRFSAEMPDATLATLKIQPSEPRDSAVYFCASGPGQGGQETQYFGPGTRLLVL.

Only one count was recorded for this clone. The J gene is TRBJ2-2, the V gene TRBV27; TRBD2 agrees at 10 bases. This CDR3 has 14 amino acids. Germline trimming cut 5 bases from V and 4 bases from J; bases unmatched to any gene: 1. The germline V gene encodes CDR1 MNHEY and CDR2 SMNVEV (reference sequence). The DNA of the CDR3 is TGTGCCAGCAGTCTAGCGGGAGTCACCGGGGAGCTGTTTTTT. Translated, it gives CASSLAGVTGELFF.

CDR3 DNA sequence: TGCGCCAGCAGTCAATCTTGGACTCCTGCCGGCAATGAGCAGTTCTTC. Translated, it gives CASSQSWTPAGNEQFF. This chain links TRBV23-1 with TRBJ2-1; D perhaps matches TRBD2 (5 bases). TRBV23-1 is sorted into the ORF group, with uncertain function. The CDR3 is made up of 16 amino acids. V lost 0 bases, J lost 6 bases, and 15 bases lay in between.

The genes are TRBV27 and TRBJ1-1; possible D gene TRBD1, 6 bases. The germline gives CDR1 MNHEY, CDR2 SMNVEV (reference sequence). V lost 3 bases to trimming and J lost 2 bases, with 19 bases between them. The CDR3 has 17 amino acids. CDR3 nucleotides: TGTGCCAGCAGTTTCGGGGTGTACAGGGATAAAAACACTGAAGCTTTCTTT. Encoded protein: CASSFGVYRDKNTEAFF.

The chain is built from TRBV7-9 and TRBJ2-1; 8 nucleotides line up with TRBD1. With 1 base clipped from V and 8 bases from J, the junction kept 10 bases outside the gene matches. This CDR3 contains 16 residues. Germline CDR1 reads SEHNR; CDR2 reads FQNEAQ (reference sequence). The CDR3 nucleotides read TGTGCCAGCAGCTTAGAGGGCAGGGGGCCCGCCGATGAGCAGTTCTTC. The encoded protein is CASSLEGRGPADEQFF.

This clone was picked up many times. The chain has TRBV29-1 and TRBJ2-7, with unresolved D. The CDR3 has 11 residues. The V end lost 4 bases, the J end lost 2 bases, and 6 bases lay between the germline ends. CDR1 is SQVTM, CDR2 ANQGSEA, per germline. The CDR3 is CSVVSAYEQYF. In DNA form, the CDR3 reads TGCAGCGTTGTGTCAGCCTACGAGCAGTACTTC.

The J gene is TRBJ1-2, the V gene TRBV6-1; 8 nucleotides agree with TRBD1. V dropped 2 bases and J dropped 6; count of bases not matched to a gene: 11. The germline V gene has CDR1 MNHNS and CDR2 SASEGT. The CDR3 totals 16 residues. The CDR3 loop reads CASSEYSGTGVDGYTF. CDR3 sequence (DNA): TGTGCCAGCAGTGAATACTCCGGGACAGGAGTGGATGGCTACACCTTC.

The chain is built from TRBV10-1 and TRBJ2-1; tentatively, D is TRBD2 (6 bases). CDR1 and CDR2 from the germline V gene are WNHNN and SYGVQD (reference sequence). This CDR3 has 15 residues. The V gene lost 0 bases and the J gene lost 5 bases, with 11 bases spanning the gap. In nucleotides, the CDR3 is TGCGCCAGCAGTGAGTCAAGCGGAGGGAACAATGAGCAGTTCTTC. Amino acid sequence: CASSESSGGNNEQFF.

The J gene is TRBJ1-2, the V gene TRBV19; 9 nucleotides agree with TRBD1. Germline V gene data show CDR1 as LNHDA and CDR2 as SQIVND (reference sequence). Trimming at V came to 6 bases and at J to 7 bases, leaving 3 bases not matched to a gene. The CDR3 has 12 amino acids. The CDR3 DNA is TGTGCCAGTAGACAGGGGGCGTTTGGCTACACCTTC. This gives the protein CASRQGAFGYTF.

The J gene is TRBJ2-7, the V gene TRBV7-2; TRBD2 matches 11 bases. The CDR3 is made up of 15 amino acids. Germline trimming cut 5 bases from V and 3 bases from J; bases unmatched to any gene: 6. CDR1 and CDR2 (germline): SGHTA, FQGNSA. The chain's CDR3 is CASSILAGELYEQYF. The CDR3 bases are TGTGCCAGCAGCATACTAGCGGGAGAACTCTACGAGCAGTACTTC.

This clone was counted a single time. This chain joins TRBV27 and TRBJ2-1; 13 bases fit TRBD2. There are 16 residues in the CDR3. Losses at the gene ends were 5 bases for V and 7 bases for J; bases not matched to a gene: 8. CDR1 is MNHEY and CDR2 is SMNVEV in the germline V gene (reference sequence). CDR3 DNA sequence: TGTGCCAGCAGTCAATGGACTAGCGGGAGTAGGAATGAGCAGTTCTTC. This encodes CASSQWTSGSRNEQFF.

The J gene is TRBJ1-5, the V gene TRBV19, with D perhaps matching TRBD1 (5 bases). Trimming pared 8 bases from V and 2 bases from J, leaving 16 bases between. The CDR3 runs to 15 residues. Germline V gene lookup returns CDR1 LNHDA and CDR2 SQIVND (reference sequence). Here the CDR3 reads CASVPRGVGNQPQHF. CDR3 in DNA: TGTGCCAGTGTCCCCCGGGGGGTTGGCAATCAGCCCCAGCATTTT. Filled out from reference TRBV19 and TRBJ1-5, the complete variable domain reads DGGITQSPKYLFRKEGQNVTLSCEQNLNHDAMYWYRQDPGQGLRLIYYSQIVNDFQKGDIAEGYSVSREKKESFPLTVTSAQKNPTAFYLCASVPRGVGNQPQHFGDGTRLSIL.

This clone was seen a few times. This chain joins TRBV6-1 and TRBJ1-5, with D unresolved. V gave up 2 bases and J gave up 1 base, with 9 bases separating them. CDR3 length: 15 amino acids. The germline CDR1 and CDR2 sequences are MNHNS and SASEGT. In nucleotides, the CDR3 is TGTGCCAGCAGTGAACAGACGGGGAGCAATCAGCCCCAGCATTTT. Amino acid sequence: CASSEQTGSNQPQHF.

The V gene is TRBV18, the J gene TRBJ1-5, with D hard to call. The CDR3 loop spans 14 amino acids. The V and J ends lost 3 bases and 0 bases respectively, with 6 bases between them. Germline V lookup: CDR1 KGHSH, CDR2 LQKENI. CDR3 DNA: TGTGCCAGCTCACCTGTTAATAGCAATCAGCCCCAGCATTTT. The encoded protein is CASSPVNSNQPQHF.

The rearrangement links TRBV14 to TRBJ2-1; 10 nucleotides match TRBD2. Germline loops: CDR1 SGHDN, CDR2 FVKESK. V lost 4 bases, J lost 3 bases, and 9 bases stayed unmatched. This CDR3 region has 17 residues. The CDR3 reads CASSPRAGLADYNEQFF. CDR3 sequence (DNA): TGTGCCAGCAGCCCAAGGGCAGGACTAGCGGACTACAATGAGCAGTTCTTC.

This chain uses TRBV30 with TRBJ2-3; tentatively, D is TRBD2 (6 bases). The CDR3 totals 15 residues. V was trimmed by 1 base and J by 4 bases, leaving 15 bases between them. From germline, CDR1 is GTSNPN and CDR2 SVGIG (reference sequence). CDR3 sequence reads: CAWSAPGSGSDTQYF. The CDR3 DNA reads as TGTGCCTGGAGTGCACCCGGGAGTGGGTCAGATACGCAGTATTTT.

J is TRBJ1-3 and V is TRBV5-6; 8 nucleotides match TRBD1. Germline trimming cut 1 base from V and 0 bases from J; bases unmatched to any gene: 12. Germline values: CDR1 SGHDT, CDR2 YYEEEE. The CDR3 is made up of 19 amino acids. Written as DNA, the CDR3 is TGTGCCAGCAGCTTGATGGTCTTGCGGACAGGGTCCTCTGGAAACACCATATATTTT. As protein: CASSLMVLRTGSSGNTIYF.